The subject of this entry is one TCR beta chain. Its specific antigen is unknown. The record has no base qualities; no much larger clone is one base away. The data were obtained in a study of T cells in localized non-small cell lung cancer (dated by TCRdb to the early 2020s). For context, the study as a whole: T cell repertoires of a few hundred early-stage NSCLC patients were analyzed, with tumors being compared against uninvolved tumor-adjacent lungs. The cohort consisted of 236 treatment-naive NSCLC patients whose localized lung tumors had been resected. Of the NSCLC patients, around 140 were male and approximately 100 were female, and the mean age was about 69 years.

Findings and caveats that apply to the study as a whole: A median of about 55 of the top 100 tumor clones were detected in paired uninvolved adjacent lung, and under 30 of these tumor clones were also found among the top 100 clones of the paired uninvolved adjacent lung. Longer overall survival was associated with higher blood T cell density, whereas shorter survival was associated with higher adjacent-lung clonality. Because multi-region tumor sequencing was not done, intratumor heterogeneity could not be ruled out. Since the design was exploratory, TCR variables were selected using unadjusted p-values with no false-discovery rate correction. Uninvolved tumor-adjacent lung showed the highest T cell clonality, higher than tumor, which suggests more focused antigenic responses in the uninvolved tumor-adjacent lung.

At diagnosis, tumor, uninvolved tumor-adjacent lung and peripheral blood were collected and then preserved as a mix of FFPE and fresh-frozen material. Blood samples were analyzed as peripheral blood mononuclear cells for TCR repertoire profiling. TCR beta CDR3 regions were sequenced from DNA using the immunoSEQ Assay. The study's own analysis went as follows. T cell density was computed as TCR beta template counts normalized to usable DNA estimated by amplifying housekeeping genes. The preseqR package was used to estimate richness by extrapolating to 400,000 templates for PBMC samples and to 120,000 templates for tissue samples. Clonality was defined by subtracting Pielou's evenness from one. To identify tissue-enriched TCRs, differential abundance testing was run on productive amino-acid clonotypes with a minimum total count of 5 and an alpha of 0.1. The Jaccard Index and the Morisita Overlap Index were used to quantify repertoire overlap between compartments. TCR beta CDR3s were clustered by GLIPH together with public tetramer-defined viral CDR3s, and at least three viral sequences plus V-gene enrichment were required for viral motifs. TCRdb provides this immuneACCESS table in a form limited to in-frame rearrangements. Some clones are lacking; in checked studies, under half of them reflect an unresolved V gene, and why the rest are absent is not known. Clone size and V and J calls were adopted from that table, with D and trimming inferred from the DNA. For this sample the table gives about 48,000 clones, of which 60% to 85% were detected only once. About 15% of the sample belongs to the ten largest clones.

The receptor was isolated from a man aged 35-69 years with stage I squamous cell lung carcinoma. Sequenced material: peripheral blood, taken before any cancer treatment.

The DNA reads as follows: TGTGCCAGTAGCAATTTTTTACAGGGGGACGAGCAGTACTTC. This is translated as CASSNFLQGDEQYF. The chain links TRBV19 with TRBJ2-7; TRBD1 agrees with 8 junctional bases. The CDR3 measures 14 amino acids from cysteine to phenylalanine. Of all the DNA, just the CDR3 is kept, 42 bases in frame from base 1. The germline V end is reduced by 6 bases and the J end by 5 bases; junction bases left unmatched: 9. According to the germline V gene (reference sequence), CDR1 reads LNHDA and CDR2 reads SQIVND.